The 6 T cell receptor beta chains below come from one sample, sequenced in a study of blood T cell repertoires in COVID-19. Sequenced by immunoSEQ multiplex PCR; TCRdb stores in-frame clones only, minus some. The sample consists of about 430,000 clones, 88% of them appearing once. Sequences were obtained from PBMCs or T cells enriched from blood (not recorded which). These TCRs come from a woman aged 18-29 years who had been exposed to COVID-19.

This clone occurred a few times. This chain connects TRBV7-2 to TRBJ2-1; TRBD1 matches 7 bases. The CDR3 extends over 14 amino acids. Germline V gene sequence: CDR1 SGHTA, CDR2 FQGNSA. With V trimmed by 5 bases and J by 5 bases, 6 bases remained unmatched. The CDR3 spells CASSLRQGNNEQFF. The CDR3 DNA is TGTGCCAGCAGCCTAAGACAGGGAAACAATGAGCAGTTCTTC.

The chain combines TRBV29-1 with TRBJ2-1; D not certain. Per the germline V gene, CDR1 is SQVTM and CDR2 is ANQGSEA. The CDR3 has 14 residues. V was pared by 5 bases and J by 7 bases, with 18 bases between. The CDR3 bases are TGCAGCGTTAGGAGCAGCGAGTCTATGAATGAGCAGTTCTTC. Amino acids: CSVRSSESMNEQFF.

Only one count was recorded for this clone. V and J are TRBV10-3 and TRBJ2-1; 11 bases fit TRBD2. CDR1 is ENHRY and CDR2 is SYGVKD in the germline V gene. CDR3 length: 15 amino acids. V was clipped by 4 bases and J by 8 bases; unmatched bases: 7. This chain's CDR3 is CAISVLAGGSYEQFF. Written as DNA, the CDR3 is TGTGCCATCAGTGTCCTAGCGGGAGGATCCTATGAGCAGTTCTTC.

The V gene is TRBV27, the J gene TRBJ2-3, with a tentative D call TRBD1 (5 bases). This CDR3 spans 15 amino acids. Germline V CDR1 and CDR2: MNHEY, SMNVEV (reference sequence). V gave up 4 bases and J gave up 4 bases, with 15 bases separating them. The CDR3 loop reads CASSYQGFNADTQYF. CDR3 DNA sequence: TGTGCCAGCAGTTATCAGGGTTTCAACGCAGATACGCAGTATTTT.

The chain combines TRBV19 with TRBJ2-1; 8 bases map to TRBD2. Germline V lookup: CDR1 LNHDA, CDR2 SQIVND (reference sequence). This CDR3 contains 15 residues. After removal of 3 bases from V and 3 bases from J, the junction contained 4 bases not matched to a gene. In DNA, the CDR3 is TGTGCCAGTAGTATGGTTAGCGGGATCTACAATGAGCAGTTCTTC. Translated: CASSMVSGIYNEQFF.

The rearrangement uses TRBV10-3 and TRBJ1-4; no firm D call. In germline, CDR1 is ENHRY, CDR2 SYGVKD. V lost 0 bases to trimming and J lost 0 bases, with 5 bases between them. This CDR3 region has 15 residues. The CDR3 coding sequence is TGTGCCATCAGTGAGTCGCAGACAACTAATGAAAAACTGTTTTTT. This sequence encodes CAISESQTTNEKLFF.